The 5 T cell receptor gamma chains below come from one sample, sequenced in a study of gamma-delta T cells after stem cell transplantation. TCRdb re-analyzed the RT-PCR reads via CATT. This table has 1,500 to 2,000 gamma-chain clones, around 3.3% appearing once. The sequencing sample was made of gamma-delta T cells. Receptors were obtained from a human donor. It is not recorded whose cells these are; they may come from a transplant donor.

This clone is medium-sized. The V call is TRGV2, the J call TRGJ1 or TRGJ2. The length of the CDR3 is 13 residues. The V gene's germline CDR1 is EGSNGY and CDR2 YDSYNSKV. Unmatched junction bases numbered 2, after V lost 0 bases and J lost 3 bases. The CDR3 reads CATWDGAYYKKLF. The CDR3, as DNA: TGTGCCACCTGGGACGGGGCTTATTATAAGAAACTCTTT.

This clone qualifies as large. The V gene is TRGV9, the J gene TRGJP. Per germline, CDR1 GITISATS and CDR2 ISYDGTV (reference sequence). Unmatched junction bases numbered 2, after V lost 3 bases and J lost 3 bases. The CDR3 consists of 16 residues. The CDR3 loop is CALWEMQELGKKIKVF. CDR3 DNA: TGTGCCTTGTGGGAGATGCAAGAGTTGGGCAAAAAAATCAAGGTATTT.

Sample share makes this clone medium-sized. The DNA for the CDR3 is TGTGCCACCTGGGACGAGGAGTGTTATAAGAAACTCTTT. Residues: CATWDEECYKKLF. The rearrangement links TRGV2 to TRGJ1 or TRGJ2. The CDR3 totals 13 residues. Germline V gives CDR1 EGSNGY, CDR2 YDSYNSKV. J was trimmed by 6 bases and V by 2 bases; bases with no gene match: 7.

This clone came up a few times. With a much larger clone just one base away, this may be a read error. Other DNA sequences within the sample encode an identical CDR3. V and J are TRGV9 and TRGJP. Per germline, CDR1 GITISATS and CDR2 ISYDGTV (reference sequence). The CDR3 runs 16 residues. The CDR3 loop reads CALWEVRRLGKKIKVF. CDR3 bases: TGTGCCTTGTGGGAGGTGCGTAGGTTGGGTAAAAAAATCAAGGTATTT.

Within the sample, this clone is large. This same CDR3 is encoded by further DNA sequences in the sample. J is TRGJP2 and V is TRGV3. This CDR3 region has 18 residues. Unmatched junction bases numbered 12, after V lost 2 bases and J lost 0 bases. Germline V gene lookup returns CDR1 VTNTFY and CDR2 YDVSTARD (reference sequence). Written as DNA, the CDR3 is TGTGCCACCTGGGACATCCCAAATCTTTATAGTAGTGATTGGATCAAGACGTTT. Translating gives CATWDIPNLYSSDWIKTF.